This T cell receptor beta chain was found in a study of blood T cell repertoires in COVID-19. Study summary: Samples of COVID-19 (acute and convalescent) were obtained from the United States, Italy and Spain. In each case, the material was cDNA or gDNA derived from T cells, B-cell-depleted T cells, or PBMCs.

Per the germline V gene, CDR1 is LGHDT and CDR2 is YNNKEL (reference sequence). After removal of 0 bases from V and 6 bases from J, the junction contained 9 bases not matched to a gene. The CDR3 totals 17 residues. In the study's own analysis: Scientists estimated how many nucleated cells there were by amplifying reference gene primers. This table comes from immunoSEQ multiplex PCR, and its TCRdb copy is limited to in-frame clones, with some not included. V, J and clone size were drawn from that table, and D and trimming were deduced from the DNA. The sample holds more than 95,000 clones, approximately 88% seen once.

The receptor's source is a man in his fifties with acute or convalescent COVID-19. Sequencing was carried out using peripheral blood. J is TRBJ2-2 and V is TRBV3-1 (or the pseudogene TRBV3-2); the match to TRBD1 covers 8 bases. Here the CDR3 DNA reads TGTGCCAGCAGCCAAGACCAAGCGGACAGGGTCTCCGGGGAGCTGTTTTTT. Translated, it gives CASSQDQADRVSGELFF.